This T cell receptor (beta chain) appears in the sequencing data of a study of blood T cell repertoires in COVID-19. Study-wide context: Samples came from the United States, Italy and Spain, spanning acute and convalescent COVID-19. Nucleic acid was either cDNA or gDNA, and it came from T cells, B-cell-depleted T cells, or PBMCs.

As to this clone: Different DNA sequences within this sample yield the same CDR3.

Authors' analysis steps: By means of reference gene primer amplification, nucleated cell counts were estimated. Sequencing was performed with immunoSEQ multiplex PCR; in TCRdb, only in-frame clones are kept and a portion is missing. V and J calls and clone size are copied from that table; D and trimming were computed from the DNA. The sample lists some 74,000 clones; roughly 83% were seen once. Sequenced material: peripheral blood. The sequence was obtained from a woman aged 80 or over with acute or convalescent COVID-19.

CDR3 amino acids: CASSPSDRGTEAFF. For the CDR3, the DNA is TGTGCCAGCTCACCAAGCGACAGGGGAACTGAAGCTTTCTTT. The chain links TRBV18 to TRBJ1-1, with 8 bases that match TRBD1. Germline V gene lookup returns CDR1 KGHSH and CDR2 LQKENI. V dropped 2 bases and J dropped 5; count of bases not matched to a gene: 4. The CDR3 consists of 14 residues.